A single sample gave rise to the 31 T cell receptor beta chains below, sequenced in a study of blood T cell repertoires in COVID-19. Profiled with immunoSEQ multiplex PCR; TCRdb holds only in-frame clones, not every one. The data contain 200,000 to 250,000 clones, about 83% of them singletons. Source material: peripheral blood. The source is a woman in her 30s with COVID-19, enrolled during active disease.

This chain uses TRBV15 with TRBJ2-3, with 7 bases that match TRBD2. This CDR3 is 17 amino acids long. From germline, CDR1 is LNHNV and CDR2 YYDKDF (reference sequence). The V segment lost 1 base and the J segment 0 bases; nucleotides outside the gene matches: 7. The CDR3 spells CATSRGLGRESTDTQYF. The CDR3 nucleotides read TGTGCCACCAGCAGAGGGTTAGGGCGGGAGAGCACAGATACGCAGTATTTT.

This sequence joins TRBV11-2 and TRBJ2-7; D is perhaps TRBD1 (5 bases). V lost 6 bases, J lost 3 bases, and 9 bases lay in between. The CDR3 runs to 12 residues. Germline CDR1 reads SGHAT; CDR2 reads FQNNGV. This CDR3 reads CASRQGIYEQYF. The CDR3 nucleotides read TGTGCCAGCAGGCAGGGAATCTACGAGCAGTACTTC.

The rearrangement links TRBV15 to TRBJ2-1; possibly TRBD1 for D (5 bases). The CDR3 loop spans 16 amino acids. Germline assignment: CDR1 LNHNV and CDR2 YYDKDF (reference sequence). V lost 5 bases and J 3 bases, leaving 17 bases between the germline ends. The CDR3 nucleotides are TGTGCCACCAGCGCCCGTCAGGGAACTGGCTACAATGAGCAGTTCTTC. It specifies CATSARQGTGYNEQFF.

This clone occurred a few times. The chain is built from TRBV12-5 and TRBJ2-7, with D unclear. Trimming shortened V by 6 bases and J by 1 base, and 16 bases separated the two germline ends. Germline lookup yields CDR1 LGHNT and CDR2 FRNRAP. The CDR3 runs to 15 residues. CDR3 loop: CASGLTSDPSYEQYF. In nucleotides, the CDR3 is TGTGCTAGTGGACTAACCTCCGACCCTTCCTACGAGCAGTACTTC. The full variable domain, with the rest looked up from reference TRBV12-5 and TRBJ2-7, is DARVTQTPRHKVTEMGQEVTMRCQPILGHNTVFWYRQTMMQGLELLAYFRNRAPLDDSGMPKDRFSAEMPDATLATLKIQPSEPRDSAVYFCASGLTSDPSYEQYFGPGTRLTVT.

The chain joins TRBV12-3 or TRBV12-4 to TRBJ1-1, with a tentative D call TRBD1 (5 bases). This CDR3 comprises 13 residues. Trimming stripped 1 base from V and 4 bases from J, with 7 bases between. CDR3 sequence (DNA): TGTGCCAGCAGTTTAGGGGGCGGCACTGAAGCTTTCTTT. It is translated as CASSLGGGTEAFF.

The chain carries TRBV30 and TRBJ2-7; the match to TRBD1 covers 7 bases. Germline V lookup: CDR1 GTSNPN, CDR2 SVGIG (reference sequence). This CDR3 has 11 residues. V was pared by 5 bases and J by 3 bases, with 1 base of the junction left unmatched. The CDR3 DNA reads TGTGCCTGGGACAGGGTCTACGAGCAGTACTTC. Translating it yields CAWDRVYEQYF.

The V and J genes are TRBV4-1 and TRBJ2-3; 7 bases map to TRBD1. The CDR3 has 17 amino acids. The germline gives CDR1 MGHRA, CDR2 YSYEKL. The V and J ends lost 0 bases and 3 bases, in that order; junction bases with no gene match: 9. CDR3: CASSQDQVTGKTDTQYF. The CDR3 DNA is TGCGCCAGCAGCCAAGATCAGGTGACAGGGAAAACAGATACGCAGTATTTT.

The J gene is TRBJ2-5, the V gene TRBV3-1 (or the pseudogene TRBV3-2), with 7 bases lining up with TRBD1. V gave up 4 bases and J gave up 5 bases; unmatched junction bases: 4. The CDR3 is made up of 13 amino acids. Germline lookup yields CDR1 LGHDT and CDR2 YNNKEL (reference sequence). This CDR3 is CASSRQGRETQYF. CDR3 coding DNA: TGTGCCAGCAGCCGACAGGGAAGGGAGACCCAGTACTTC.

V gene TRBV2 combines with J gene TRBJ1-2; no clear D gene. The CDR3 covers 11 residues. The germline V gene encodes CDR1 SNHLY and CDR2 FYNNEI. The ends were cut back, 2 bases at V and 14 bases at J, with 12 bases in the middle. The CDR3 DNA follows: TGTGCCAGCAGTGAATTTGGGAGGTTGACCTTC. It encodes CASSEFGRLTF.

The rearrangement links TRBV28 to TRBJ2-1, with 10 bases that match TRBD2. The CDR3 loop spans 20 amino acids. In germline, CDR1 is MDHEN, CDR2 SYDVKM. V shed 2 bases, J shed 0 bases, and the junction held 13 bases outside the gene matches. Written as DNA, the CDR3 is TGTGCCAGCAGTTTACCCAATCCTAGCGGGGGTTCGAGCTCCTACAATGAGCAGTTCTTC. This gives the protein CASSLPNPSGGSSSYNEQFF.

V and J are TRBV2 and TRBJ1-6, with D possibly being TRBD1 (6 bases). Trimming left V 7 bases short and J 4 bases short, with 11 bases between. Germline CDR1 SNHLY, CDR2 FYNNEI. The CDR3 has 14 residues. CDR3 region: CASMEGQYNSPLHF. The CDR3 coding sequence is TGTGCCAGCATGGAAGGACAGTATAATTCACCCCTCCACTTT.

The CDR3 is CASSLVGRTGAGTEAFF. The CDR3 DNA reads as TGTGCCAGCAGCTTAGTCGGCCGGACAGGGGCGGGGACTGAAGCTTTCTTT. V and J are TRBV7-3 and TRBJ1-1; the match to TRBD1 covers 9 bases. There are 17 residues in the CDR3. The junction had 12 bases not matched to a gene; V was cut back by 2 bases and J by 5 bases. CDR1 is SGHTA and CDR2 is FQGTGA in the germline V gene.

J is TRBJ1-2 and V is TRBV9, with 8 bases aligning to TRBD1. J gave up 3 bases and V 4 bases, and 8 bases lay outside the gene matches. This CDR3 comprises 15 residues. In germline, CDR1 is SGDLS, CDR2 YYNGEE. Here the CDR3 DNA reads TGTGCCAGCAGCCTAGAAGCAGGGGGCGACTATGGCTACACCTTC. This translates into CASSLEAGGDYGYTF.

The chain couples TRBV30 to TRBJ2-2, with D possibly matching TRBD2 (6 bases). V lost 4 bases and J lost 5, with 17 bases in between. In germline, CDR1 is GTSNPN, CDR2 SVGIG (reference sequence). The CDR3 runs 15 residues. The CDR3 reads CAWTSGGAGTGELFF. The DNA for the CDR3 is TGTGCCTGGACCTCCGGGGGAGCAGGGACCGGGGAGCTGTTTTTT.

V gene TRBV10-3 combines with J gene TRBJ1-1; TRBD1 agrees at 9 bases. The CDR3 consists of 14 residues. Losses at the gene ends were 8 bases for V and 4 bases for J; bases not matched to a gene: 8. Germline V gene lookup returns CDR1 ENHRY and CDR2 SYGVKD. In nucleotides, the CDR3 is TGTGCCATCCGGGTGGGACAGGGTGTCACTGAAGCTTTCTTT. This sequence encodes CAIRVGQGVTEAFF.

This chain links TRBV5-1 with TRBJ2-2; 9 nucleotides match TRBD2. The germline V gene has CDR1 SGHRS and CDR2 YFSETQ. The ends lost 4 bases at V and 2 bases at J; junction bases unmatched: 6. This CDR3 is built from 16 residues. In DNA form, the CDR3 reads TGCGCCAGCAGCCTATGGACTAGCGCCAACACCGGGGAGCTGTTTTTT. Its translation: CASSLWTSANTGELFF.

This sequence joins TRBV3-1 (or the pseudogene TRBV3-2) and TRBJ2-7; 8 bases agree with TRBD2. CDR3 length equals 15 residues. Germline values: CDR1 LGHDT, CDR2 YNNKEL (reference sequence). V lost 1 base and J lost 5; bases outside the gene matches: 7. The CDR3 coding sequence is TGTGCCAGCAGCCAAGGAGGAGCGGGAGACCACGAGCAGTACTTC. Translating it yields CASSQGGAGDHEQYF.

V is TRBV4-3 and J is TRBJ2-7; TRBD2 matches 14 bases. The CDR3 runs 15 residues. The V gene end was trimmed by 4 bases and the J gene end by 5 bases; junction bases not matched to a gene: 4. Germline lookup yields CDR1 LGHNA and CDR2 YSLEER. The chain's CDR3 is CASSPGTSGRNEQYF. CDR3 coding DNA: TGCGCCAGCAGCCCCGGGACTAGCGGGAGAAACGAGCAGTACTTC.

This clone was picked up a small number of times. The chain is built from TRBV11-2 and TRBJ2-1, with D possibly matching TRBD2 (6 bases). Trimming cost V 5 bases and J 6 bases, with 14 bases left between them. CDR3 length equals 14 residues. Germline CDR1 SGHAT, CDR2 FQNNGV. CDR3 sequence: CASSTTGGVNEQFF. In nucleotides, the CDR3 is TGTGCCAGCAGCACAACCGGCGGGGTCAATGAGCAGTTCTTC.

The chain combines TRBV7-8 with TRBJ1-2, with TRBD1 matching 10 bases. This CDR3 is 19 amino acids long. CDR1 and CDR2 (germline): SGHVS, FQNEAQ. The V and J ends lost 2 bases and 2 bases, in that order; junction bases with no gene match: 14. DNA of the CDR3: TGTGCCAGCAGCTTAAGGGGGGCGGGACAGGGGTCCAGCAACTATGGCTACACCTTC. It translates to CASSLRGAGQGSSNYGYTF. The full variable domain, in which reference TRBV7-8 and TRBJ1-2 provide the parts outside the CDR3, is GAGVSQSPRYKVAKRGQDVALRCDPISGHVSLFWYQQALGQGPEFLTYFQNEAQLDKSGLPSDRFFAERPEGSVSTLKIQRTQQEDSAVYLCASSLRGAGQGSSNYGYTFGSGTRLTVV.

The chain uses TRBV2 and TRBJ1-2; D is possibly TRBD1 (6 bases). The CDR3 spans 14 residues. V was trimmed by 3 bases and J by 8 bases, leaving 16 bases between them. Germline CDR1 and CDR2: SNHLY and FYNNEI. CDR3 loop: CASSEWGEGHGYTF. The CDR3 DNA sequence: TGTGCCAGCAGTGAGTGGGGGGAGGGACACGGCTACACCTTC. The entire variable domain, with the rest obtained from reference TRBV2 and TRBJ1-2, is as follows: EPEVTQTPSHQVTQMGQEVILRCVPISNHLYFYWYRQILGQKVEFLVSFYNNEISEKSEIFDDQFSVERPDGSNFTLKIRSTKLEDSAMYFCASSEWGEGHGYTFGSGTRLTVV.

This sequence joins TRBV6-2 or TRBV6-3 and TRBJ2-2; D uncertain. The length of the CDR3 is 13 residues. CDR1 is MNHEY, CDR2 SVGEGT, per germline. V shed 6 bases and J shed 4 bases, with 9 bases lying between them. The CDR3 here is CASSHEFTGELFF. The CDR3 coding sequence is TGTGCCAGCAGCCACGAGTTCACCGGGGAGCTGTTTTTT.

The V and J genes are TRBV2 and TRBJ1-1, with no clear D. This CDR3 is built from 14 residues. The germline gives CDR1 SNHLY, CDR2 FYNNEI. Trimming took off 8 bases at V and 0 bases at J, with 13 bases between the two ends. CDR3: CASALAGMNTEAFF. Here the CDR3 DNA reads TGTGCCAGCGCCTTGGCAGGTATGAACACTGAAGCTTTCTTT.

The rearrangement uses TRBV18 and TRBJ1-4; D is perhaps TRBD1 (5 bases). The germline V and J ends were trimmed by 6 bases and 6 bases, with 11 bases remaining between them. There are 13 residues in the CDR3. CDR1 KGHSH and CDR2 LQKENI come from the germline V gene. The CDR3 DNA follows: TGTGCCAGCTCTCAAGGGGTTCATGAAAAACTGTTTTTT. It is translated as CASSQGVHEKLFF.

CDR3 loop: CASSLVGTGGDRQYF. CDR3 sequence (DNA): TGCGCCAGCAGCTTGGTGGGGACAGGGGGCGATCGGCAGTACTTC. This chain links TRBV5-1 with TRBJ2-7; 12 nucleotides line up with TRBD1. Trimming cost V 0 bases and J 9 bases; bases outside gene matches: 7. Looked up from germline, CDR1 is SGHRS and CDR2 is YFSETQ. The CDR3 sequence is 15 residues long.

In this sample, this clone turned up once. The V and J genes are TRBV5-1 and TRBJ2-7; no clear D. The CDR3 length is 14 residues. The ends were cut back, 0 bases at V and 9 bases at J, with 16 bases in the middle. The germline gives CDR1 SGHRS, CDR2 YFSETQ. The CDR3 is CASSLAGDSTGQYF. The CDR3 bases are TGCGCCAGCAGCTTGGCCGGCGACTCTACGGGGCAGTACTTC.

The chain combines TRBV7-2 with TRBJ2-7; 9 nucleotides match TRBD2. Germline V gene lookup returns CDR1 SGHTA and CDR2 FQGNSA. CDR3 size: 15 residues. J gave up 0 bases and V 2 bases, and 2 bases lay outside the gene matches. The CDR3 DNA reads TGTGCCAGCAGCTTAACGGGACTAGCCTCCTACGAGCAGTACTTC. This gives the protein CASSLTGLASYEQYF.

This sequence joins TRBV20-1 and TRBJ2-3; D is possibly TRBD1 (7 bases). The CDR3 consists of 15 residues. Germline loops: CDR1 DFQATT, CDR2 SNEGSKA (reference sequence). V was pared by 3 bases and J by 2 bases, with 15 bases between. In nucleotides, the CDR3 is TGCAGTGCTAGTACGGAGGGGGCTTTCACAGATACGCAGTATTTT. This codes for CSASTEGAFTDTQYF.

The rearrangement joins TRBV3-1 (or the pseudogene TRBV3-2) to TRBJ1-2; 11 nucleotides line up with TRBD1. The V gene end was trimmed by 1 base and the J gene end by 3 bases; junction bases not matched to a gene: 4. The germline V gene encodes CDR1 LGHDT and CDR2 YNNKEL (reference sequence). The CDR3 totals 16 residues. The CDR3 loop is CASSQGSGQGDYGYTF. In nucleotides, the CDR3 is TGTGCCAGCAGCCAAGGATCGGGACAGGGGGACTATGGCTACACCTTC.

The J gene is TRBJ2-3, the V gene TRBV24-1; D is possibly TRBD1 (7 bases). The CDR3 is 17 residues long. Germline assignment: CDR1 KGHDR and CDR2 SFDVKD. The V end lost 0 bases, the J end lost 4 bases, and 16 bases lay between the germline ends. The CDR3 bases are TGTGCCACCAGTGATTTGCGCGCAGGGGGGTATGCAGATACGCAGTATTTT. Translating gives CATSDLRAGGYADTQYF.

This clone was counted only a few times. Because it lacks the conserved phenylalanine or tryptophan at the end, this CDR3 is likely a read error. Because the CDR3's place on the DNA is in doubt, the DNA is left out and the CDR3 is given as listed by TCRdb. The J gene is TRBJ1-2, the V gene TRBV5-4; TRBD1 reflects the table's D call only, with no check against the DNA. The CDR3 is 12 amino acids long, termini counted. Germline assignment: CDR1 SGHNT and CDR2 YYREEE (reference sequence). The CDR3 spells CASSGGQGAPTV.